Following are 20 T cell receptor beta chains from one sample sequenced in a study of post-analysis software for immune sequencing data. Study outcomes and limitations: A handful of TRBV segments were significantly more frequent in patients than in controls. TRBV5-6, TRBV5-1 and TRBV20-1 were among these segments.

For these TCRs, the target antigens are not known. Unique molecular identifiers featured in each of the TCR beta cDNA libraries. TCRdb re-called the PCR reads with MiXCR, one entry per CDR3 protein. The sample holds 750,000 to 950,000 distinct CDR3 sequences, 53% seen once. The sample was blood. Every receptor here comes from a girl between 5 and 17 years old with multiple sclerosis.

The V gene is TRBV11-1, the J gene TRBJ1-1; D is uncertain. V lost 5 bases, J lost 0 bases, and 13 bases lay in between. Germline V gene data show CDR1 as SGHAT and CDR2 as FQDESV (reference sequence). This CDR3 contains 15 residues. The CDR3 spells CASSESGSMNTEAFF. The CDR3 DNA sequence: TGTGCCAGCAGCGAATCAGGCAGCATGAACACTGAAGCTTTCTTT.

This clonotype was observed a few times. The V and J genes are TRBV12-3 or TRBV12-4 and TRBJ2-7; D tentatively fits TRBD1 or TRBD2 (5 bases each). The CDR3 sequence is 20 residues long. V lost 5 bases, J lost 3 bases, and 32 bases lay in between. CDR3 nucleotide sequence: TGTGCCAGCAGTCCTGGACTGGCCGCCCCTGGGGCCAAAGCCAACTACGAGCAGTACTTC. Translation gives CASSPGLAAPGAKANYEQYF.

This clonotype has just a few counts. CDR3 in DNA: TGCAGTGCTATCGGAGGACTAGCGGGGGATGAGCAGTTCTTC. Protein product: CSAIGGLAGDEQFF. The chain recombines TRBV20-1 with TRBJ2-1; 13 bases align to TRBD2. Trimming at V came to 4 bases and at J to 8 bases, leaving 5 bases not matched to a gene. Germline V CDR1 and CDR2: DFQATT, SNEGSKA (reference sequence). This CDR3 region has 14 residues.

J is TRBJ1-6 and V is TRBV7-9; D not certain. Trimming stripped 6 bases from V and 7 bases from J, with 13 bases between. The germline CDR1 and CDR2 sequences are SEHNR and FQNEAQ (reference sequence). This CDR3 region has 14 residues. CDR3 DNA: TGTGCCAGCAGGAGGGAGAGGGAAAATTCACCCCTCCACTTT. It specifies CASRRERENSPLHF.

V and J are TRBV5-1 and TRBJ1-1, with TRBD1 identical over 8 bases. CDR3 size: 15 residues. V was clipped by 3 bases and J by 8 bases; unmatched bases: 12. The germline CDR1 and CDR2 sequences are SGHRS and YFSETQ. CDR3 protein: CASSSEGQGVAEAFF. The CDR3, as DNA: TGCGCCAGCAGCTCAGAAGGACAGGGAGTAGCGGAAGCTTTCTTT.

The chain uses TRBV29-1 and TRBJ2-5, with 9 bases identical to TRBD1. From germline, CDR1 is SQVTM and CDR2 ANQGSEA. Trimming took 7 bases from V and 4 from J; bases not matched to a gene: 7. There are 13 residues in the CDR3. The CDR3 protein is CSAPGTGSETQYF. The CDR3, as DNA: TGCAGCGCCCCCGGGACAGGGTCAGAGACCCAGTACTTC.

This rearrangement joins TRBV7-2 to TRBJ2-7; D perhaps matches TRBD2 (6 bases). The CDR3 totals 15 residues. V dropped 0 bases and J dropped 0 bases, with 9 bases sitting between them. CDR1 is SGHTA, CDR2 FQGNSA, per germline. CDR3 coding DNA: TGTGCCAGCAGCTTAGCACGGGAGAGCTCCTACGAGCAGTACTTC. This translates into CASSLARESSYEQYF.

The chain uses TRBV14 and TRBJ1-5; D not resolved. Trimming cost V 1 base and J 4 bases, with 11 bases left between them. The CDR3 totals 15 residues. Germline CDR1 SGHDN, CDR2 FVKESK. Here the CDR3 DNA reads TGTGCCAGCAGCCAAGGACGGTGGTCTAATCAGCCCCAGCATTTT. Protein product: CASSQGRWSNQPQHF.

The chain carries TRBV5-1 and TRBJ2-7; possibly TRBD2 for D (6 bases). The CDR3 has 16 amino acids. V lost 0 bases, J lost 2 bases, and 15 bases lay in between. Germline CDR1 is SGHRS and CDR2 is YFSETQ. CDR3 loop: CASSLGGAGITYEQYF. In nucleotides, the CDR3 is TGCGCCAGCAGCTTGGGCGGGGCCGGGATTACCTACGAGCAGTACTTC.

The chain carries TRBV10-3 and TRBJ2-6, with a tentative D call TRBD2 (5 bases). Trimming cost V 2 bases and J 0 bases, with 14 bases left between them. Germline CDR1 is ENHRY and CDR2 is SYGVKD. This CDR3 spans 18 amino acids. The CDR3 sequence is CAISEEPSTSSGANVLTF. Here the CDR3 DNA reads TGTGCCATCAGTGAGGAGCCCTCAACTAGCTCTGGGGCCAACGTCCTGACTTTC.

Concerning this clonotype: The junction shows a germline mismatch at one end, possibly a read error. The chain is built from TRBV29-1 and TRBJ1-4; no clear D gene. Germline lookup yields CDR1 SQVTM and CDR2 ANQGSEA. This CDR3 is 12 amino acids long. CDR3 sequence reads: CSYRRNSEKRFF. In DNA, the CDR3 is TGCAGTTACCGGAGGAACAGTGAAAAACGGTTTTTT.

The chain carries TRBV12-3 or TRBV12-4 and TRBJ2-7; D ambiguous. The CDR3 has 13 residues. V shed 4 bases and J shed 0 bases, with 7 bases lying between them. The CDR3 bases are TGTGCCAGCAGTTCACAGAGCTCCTACGAGCAGTACTTC. Encoded protein: CASSSQSSYEQYF.

The chain recombines TRBV11-2 with TRBJ2-5; TRBD2 agrees at 8 bases. The J call may be wrong; the DNA end is better matched by TRBJ2-4. This CDR3 comprises 15 residues. Germline-derived CDR1 and CDR2 are SGHAT and FQNNGV. As DNA, the CDR3 is TGTGCCAGCAGCTTCCGGGAGGGGGGGTTCGACATTCAGTACTTC. This gives the protein CASSFREGGFDIQYF.

The chain links TRBV7-2 to TRBJ2-7; 12 bases are shared with TRBD2. Trimming took 5 bases from V and 0 from J; bases not matched to a gene: 5. The CDR3 is 16 residues long. The germline CDR1 and CDR2 sequences are SGHTA and FQGNSA. The CDR3 spells CASSLTSGGSSYEQYF. Written as DNA, the CDR3 is TGTGCCAGCAGCCTCACTAGCGGGGGGTCCTCCTACGAGCAGTACTTC.

The chain links TRBV20-1 to TRBJ1-6; a possible D gene is TRBD1 (6 bases). CDR1 is DFQATT and CDR2 is SNEGSKA in the germline V gene (reference sequence). The CDR3 spans 14 residues. Trimming stripped 0 bases from V and 9 bases from J, with 12 bases between. CDR3 DNA: TGCAGTGCTAGAGATAACAGGGAGGCTTCACCCCTCCACTTT. Amino acids: CSARDNREASPLHF.

The V call is TRBV7-9, the J call TRBJ1-1, with 10 bases lining up with TRBD1. The germline V gene has CDR1 SEHNR and CDR2 FQNEAQ (reference sequence). V was clipped by 1 base and J by 1 base; unmatched bases: 0. This CDR3 spans 15 amino acids. CDR3 sequence (DNA): TGTGCCAGCAGCTTAGGGGACAGGGGGAACACTGAAGCTTTCTTT. Its protein is CASSLGDRGNTEAFF.

This sequence joins TRBV27 and TRBJ2-7; 7 bases agree with TRBD2. Unmatched junction bases numbered 7, after V lost 5 bases and J lost 3 bases. This CDR3 spans 14 amino acids. From germline, CDR1 is MNHEY and CDR2 SMNVEV (reference sequence). The CDR3 protein is CASSPGLSYYEQYF. The CDR3 DNA reads TGTGCCAGCAGTCCGGGACTATCCTACTACGAGCAGTACTTC.

This clonotype was seen a handful of times. This chain links TRBV29-1 with TRBJ1-2, with D tentatively TRBD1 (6 bases). The CDR3 runs 11 residues. Germline V gives CDR1 SQVTM, CDR2 ANQGSEA. The CDR3 coding sequence is TGCAGGATTACAGGGAACGGTGGCTACACCTTC. Translation gives CRITGNGGYTF.

The CDR3 nucleotides read TGCAGTGCCAAGACAGGGGGTATACAGCCCCAGCATTTT. Translated, it gives CSAKTGGIQPQHF. The J gene is TRBJ1-5, the V gene TRBV20-1; 9 nucleotides agree with TRBD1. The CDR3 loop spans 13 amino acids. J was trimmed by 7 bases and V by 6 bases; bases with no gene match: 7. Germline values: CDR1 DFQATT, CDR2 SNEGSKA (reference sequence).

This clonotype has only one observation. This sequence joins TRBV12-3 or TRBV12-4 and TRBJ1-1; 8 bases line up with TRBD1. This CDR3 has 14 amino acids. V was pared by 2 bases and J by 4 bases, with 3 bases of the junction left unmatched. The CDR3 reads CASSLTGGLTEAFF. CDR3 nucleotide sequence: TGTGCCAGCAGTTTAACAGGGGGTCTCACTGAAGCTTTCTTT.